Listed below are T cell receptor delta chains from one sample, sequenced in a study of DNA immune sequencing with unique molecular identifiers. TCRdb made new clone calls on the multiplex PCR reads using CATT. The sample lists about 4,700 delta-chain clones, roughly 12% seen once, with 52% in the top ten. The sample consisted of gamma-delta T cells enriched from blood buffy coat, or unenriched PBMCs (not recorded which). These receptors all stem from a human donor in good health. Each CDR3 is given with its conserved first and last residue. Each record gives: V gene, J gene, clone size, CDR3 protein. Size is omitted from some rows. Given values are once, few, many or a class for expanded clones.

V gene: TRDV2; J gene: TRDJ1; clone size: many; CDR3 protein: CACDPTYWGIRDDKLIF
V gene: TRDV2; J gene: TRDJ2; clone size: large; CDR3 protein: CACDTLLGDTSLTAQLFF
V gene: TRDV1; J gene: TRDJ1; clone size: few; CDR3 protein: CALGELWGPRDKLIF
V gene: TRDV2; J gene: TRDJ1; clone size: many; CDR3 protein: CACDGLQGDTRREVDKLIF
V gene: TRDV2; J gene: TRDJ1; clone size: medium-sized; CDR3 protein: CACDTLLSHYTGSPYTDKLIF
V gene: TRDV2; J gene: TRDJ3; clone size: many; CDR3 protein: CACDTIVGASSWDTRQMFF
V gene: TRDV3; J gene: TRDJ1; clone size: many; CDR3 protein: CAFAGGPLYTDKLIF
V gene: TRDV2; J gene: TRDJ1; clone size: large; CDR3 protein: CACDTVLVWGSQRESDKLIF
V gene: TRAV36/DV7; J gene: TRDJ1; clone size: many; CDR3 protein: CAGARLPTCTGGSLSPYTDKLIF
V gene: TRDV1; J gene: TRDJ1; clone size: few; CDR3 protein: CALGELNWGIHDDKLIF
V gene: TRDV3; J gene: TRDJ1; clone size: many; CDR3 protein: CALSGVVTDKLIF
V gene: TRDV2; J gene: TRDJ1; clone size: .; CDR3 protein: CASHAAHTGGYRTDKLIF
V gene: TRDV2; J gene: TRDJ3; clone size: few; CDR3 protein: CACDTVLGDTNATSSWDTRQMFF
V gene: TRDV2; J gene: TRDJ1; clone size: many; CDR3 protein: CACDTVVGVYTDKLIF
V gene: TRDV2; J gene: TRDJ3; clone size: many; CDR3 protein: CACDPWVLGDSWDTRQMFF
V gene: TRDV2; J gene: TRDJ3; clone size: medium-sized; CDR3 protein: CACDTAPATGGFRSWDTRQMFF
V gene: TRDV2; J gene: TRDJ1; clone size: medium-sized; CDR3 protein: CACDTPLVLHTDKLIF
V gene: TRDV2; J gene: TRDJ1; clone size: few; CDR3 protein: CACDTVGEYTDKLIF
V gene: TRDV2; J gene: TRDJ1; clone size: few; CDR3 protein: CACDTLDTGDLKGNTDKLIF
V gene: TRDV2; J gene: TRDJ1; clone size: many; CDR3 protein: CACVPSYWGISYTDKLIF
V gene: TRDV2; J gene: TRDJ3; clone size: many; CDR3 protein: CACDTLGDPGSWDTRQMFF
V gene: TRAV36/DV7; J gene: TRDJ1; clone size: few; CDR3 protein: CAVETHPTVPGEFRVYTDKLIF
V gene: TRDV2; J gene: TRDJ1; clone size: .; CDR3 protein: CACDTLGPGDTPADKLIF
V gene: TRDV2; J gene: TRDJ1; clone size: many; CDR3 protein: CACDPVLGDKYTDKLIF
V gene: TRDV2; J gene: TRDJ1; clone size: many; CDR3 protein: CACDTLLGDLYTDKLIF
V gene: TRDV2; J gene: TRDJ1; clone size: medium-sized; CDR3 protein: CACQNLGEDTDKLIF
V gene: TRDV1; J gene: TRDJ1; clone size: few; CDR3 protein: CALGERGAEGYYSDKLIF
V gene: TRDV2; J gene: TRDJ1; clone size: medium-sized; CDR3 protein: CACDTLLGERRYTDKLIF
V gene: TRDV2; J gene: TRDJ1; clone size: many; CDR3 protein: CACGTGGYVPTYTDKLIF
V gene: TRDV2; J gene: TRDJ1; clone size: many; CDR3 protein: CACDTGGYGIDKLIF
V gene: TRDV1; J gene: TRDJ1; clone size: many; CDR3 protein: CALGPLKGHLVKWGYASADKLIF
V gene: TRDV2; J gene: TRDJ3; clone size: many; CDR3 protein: CACDTAWGSAWDTRQMFF
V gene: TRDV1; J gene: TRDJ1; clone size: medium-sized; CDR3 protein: CALQNKSDKLIF
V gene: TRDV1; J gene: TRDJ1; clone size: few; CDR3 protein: CALGELGLRDTGKLIF
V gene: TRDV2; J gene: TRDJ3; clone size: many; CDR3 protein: CACDTGGLGDTWDTRQMFF
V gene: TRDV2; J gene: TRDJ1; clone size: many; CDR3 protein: CACDTLLGDTQRTDKLIF
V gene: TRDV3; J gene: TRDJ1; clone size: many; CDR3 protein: CASLSRGTGLLIF
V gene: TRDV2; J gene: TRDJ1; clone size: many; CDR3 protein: CACFPRRVLGDTTDKLIF
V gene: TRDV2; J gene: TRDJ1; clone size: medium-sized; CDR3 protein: CACDTGETEKTDKLIF
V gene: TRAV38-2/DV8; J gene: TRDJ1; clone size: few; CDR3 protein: CAYRSAPGGLYTDKLIF
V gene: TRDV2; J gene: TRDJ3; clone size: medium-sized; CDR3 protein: CACDRYWGSDSSWDTRQMFF
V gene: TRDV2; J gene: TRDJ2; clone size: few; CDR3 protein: CACDILGDLTAQLFF
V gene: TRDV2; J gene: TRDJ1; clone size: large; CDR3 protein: CACDTLVVGDTDPGNKLIF